Listed here is a single TCR beta chain. Germline V gives CDR1 KGHSH, CDR2 LQKENI. The CDR3 contains 15 residues. TCRdb re-called the 5' RACE reads, yielding one record per CDR3 amino acid sequence without DNA. The sample spans a few hundred thousand distinct CDR3 sequences; the ten largest clones claim 1.5% to 2%. The data were taken from a study of monozygotic twins with inflammatory bowel disease. The origin of this receptor is a human donor with ulcerative colitis or Crohn's disease, or a healthy co-twin of an affected twin (not recorded which). This chain links TRBV18 with TRBJ2-1; the TCRdb call, TRBD1, lacks DNA for checking. The sequencing sample was made of blood. The CDR3 sequence is CASSPIERGDNEQFF.